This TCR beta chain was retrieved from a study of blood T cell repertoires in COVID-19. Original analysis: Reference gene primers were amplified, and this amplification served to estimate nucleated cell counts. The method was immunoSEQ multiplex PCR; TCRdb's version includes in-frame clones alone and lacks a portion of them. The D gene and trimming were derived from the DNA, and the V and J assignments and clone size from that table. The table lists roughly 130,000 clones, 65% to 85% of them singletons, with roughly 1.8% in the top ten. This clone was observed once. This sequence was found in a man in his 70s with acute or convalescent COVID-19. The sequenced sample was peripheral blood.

CDR3 in amino acids: CASTRSDRVPGELFF. In nucleotides, the CDR3 is TGTGCCAGCACACGCTCGGACAGGGTCCCCGGGGAGCTGTTTTTT. This sequence joins TRBV2 and TRBJ2-2, with 8 nucleotides matching TRBD1. CDR3 length equals 15 residues. J was trimmed by 6 bases and V by 7 bases; bases with no gene match: 10. Germline CDR1 and CDR2: SNHLY and FYNNEI.